These 15 T cell receptor beta chains were sequenced from one sample in a study of technical replicates of blood from a few donors. Using immunoSEQ multiplex PCR, the repertoire was profiled, and TCRdb retains in-frame clones only, with some absent. The table shows tens of thousands of clones, with roughly 91% occurring only once. Sequenced: T cells isolated from PBMCs. These receptors all stem from a human donor in good health.

The chain carries TRBV13 and TRBJ2-5; 11 bases are shared with TRBD1. Germline-derived CDR1 and CDR2 are PRHDT and FYEKMQ (reference sequence). This CDR3 comprises 15 residues. The V segment lost 5 bases and the J segment 5 bases; nucleotides outside the gene matches: 7. This CDR3 reads CASSIRTGGEETQYF. CDR3 coding DNA: TGTGCCAGCAGCATTCGGACAGGGGGCGAGGAGACCCAGTACTTC.

The rearrangement joins TRBV4-1 to TRBJ1-2; weak D call: TRBD1 (6 bases). The CDR3 is 15 amino acids. Between the trimmed V and J ends, which lost 1 base and 5 bases, there was a span of 14 bases. Germline CDR1 is MGHRA and CDR2 is YSYEKL. The chain's CDR3 is CASSQGEGRGYGYTF. In DNA form, the CDR3 reads TGCGCCAGCAGCCAAGGCGAGGGCAGGGGATATGGCTACACCTTC.

The rearrangement joins TRBV29-1 to TRBJ1-5, with D maybe TRBD1 (6 bases). The germline gives CDR1 SQVTM, CDR2 ANQGSEA. The germline V and J ends were trimmed by 4 bases and 0 bases, with 10 bases remaining between them. This CDR3 spans 14 amino acids. The CDR3 here is CSVVSGDSNQPQHF. CDR3 bases: TGCAGCGTTGTTTCAGGGGATAGCAATCAGCCCCAGCATTTT.

The J gene is TRBJ2-3, the V gene TRBV6-1; D call uncertain. The V gene lost 4 bases and the J gene lost 4 bases, with 6 bases spanning the gap. The CDR3 spans 12 residues. The germline gives CDR1 MNHNS, CDR2 SASEGT. This CDR3 reads CASSVEADTQYF. In DNA, the CDR3 is TGTGCCAGCAGTGTCGAGGCAGATACGCAGTATTTT.

CDR3 in DNA: TGTGCCAGTAGTACAAACAGGGGGGGTACCGGGGAGCTGTTTTTT. Translation: CASSTNRGGTGELFF. The chain is built from TRBV19 and TRBJ2-2; D possibly corresponds to TRBD1 (8 bases). The CDR3 is 15 amino acids. V shed 4 bases and J shed 5 bases, with 14 bases lying between them. In germline, CDR1 is LNHDA, CDR2 SQIVND (reference sequence).

The chain links TRBV6-4 to TRBJ2-1; D is possibly TRBD2 (6 bases). Germline V CDR1 and CDR2: MRHNA, SNTAGT. The CDR3 contains 15 residues. The V gene lost 0 bases and the J gene lost 6 bases, with 12 bases spanning the gap. The CDR3 DNA is TGTGCCAGCAGTGACTCAGGTCGGGGAGGCAATGAGCAGTTCTTC. Translated, it gives CASSDSGRGGNEQFF.

A single count supports this clone. The chain employs TRBV6-1 and TRBJ1-1, with 7 bases identical to TRBD1. The V gene's germline CDR1 is MNHNS and CDR2 SASEGT. The CDR3 is 14 amino acids. V lost 0 bases to trimming and J lost 5 bases; unmatched junction nucleotides: 3. CDR3 in amino acids: CASSEAGRGTEAFF. In DNA form, the CDR3 reads TGTGCCAGCAGTGAAGCGGGCAGGGGGACTGAAGCTTTCTTT.

The V gene is TRBV15, the J gene TRBJ2-5, with 7 bases identical to TRBD1. Per the germline V gene, CDR1 is LNHNV and CDR2 is YYDKDF (reference sequence). J gave up 5 bases and V 0 bases, and 9 bases lay outside the gene matches. The CDR3 is 16 residues long. This CDR3 is CATSRDGNTGAETQYF. The CDR3 region has the DNA TGTGCCACCAGCAGAGATGGGAACACAGGGGCGGAGACCCAGTACTTC.

The gene calls are TRBV29-1 and TRBJ2-1, with TRBD2 matching over 9 bases. The J segment lost 8 bases and the V segment lost 3 bases, leaving 11 bases of the junction unmatched. The germline V gene has CDR1 SQVTM and CDR2 ANQGSEA. The length of the CDR3 is 15 residues. CDR3 loop: CSVDGGLAGIDEQFF. CDR3 bases: TGCAGCGTTGACGGGGGGCTAGCGGGAATAGATGAGCAGTTCTTC.

The V call is TRBV2, the J call TRBJ2-6; perhaps TRBD1 as D (5 bases). This CDR3 contains 16 residues. From germline, CDR1 is SNHLY and CDR2 FYNNEI. The V gene lost 7 bases and the J gene lost 0 bases, with 13 bases spanning the gap. The CDR3 sequence: CASTSFQGSGANVLTF. CDR3 DNA: TGTGCCAGCACCTCCTTTCAGGGCTCTGGGGCCAACGTCCTGACTTTC.

The V gene is TRBV5-1, the J gene TRBJ1-5, with D hard to call. Germline V gene lookup returns CDR1 SGHRS and CDR2 YFSETQ. V lost 0 bases, J lost 1 base, and 8 bases lay in between. The CDR3 consists of 15 residues. CDR3 residues: CASSLGGLSNQPQHF. The CDR3 DNA reads TGCGCCAGCAGCTTGGGAGGTCTCAGCAATCAGCCCCAGCATTTT. Complete variable domain (other parts from reference TRBV5-1 and TRBJ1-5): KAGVTQTPRYLIKTRGQQVTLSCSPISGHRSVSWYQQTPGQGLQFLFEYFSETQRNKGNFPGRFSGRQFSNSRSEMNVSTLELGDSALYLCASSLGGLSNQPQHFGDGTRLSIL.

Note on this clone: One end of the junction is discordant with germline, which a read error may explain. The genes are TRBV7-7 and TRBJ2-5; 13 bases align to TRBD2. CDR1 and CDR2 from the germline V gene are SSHAT and FNYEAQ (reference sequence). The CDR3 consists of 17 residues. The DNA for the CDR3 is TGTGCTAGCAGCCTGACTAGCGGGGGGCCGATGAAAGAGACCCAGTACTTC. Translated, it gives CASSLTSGGPMKETQYF.

The chain has TRBV2 and TRBJ2-1; 7 positions match TRBD1. Trimming at V came to 9 bases and at J to 3 bases, leaving 5 bases not matched to a gene. The length of the CDR3 is 13 residues. The germline gives CDR1 SNHLY, CDR2 FYNNEI. The CDR3 region has the DNA TGTGCCAGGGCAGGGACAGTCTACAATGAGCAGTTCTTC. Its protein product is CARAGTVYNEQFF.

This rearrangement joins TRBV4-1 to TRBJ1-4; D is perhaps TRBD1 (5 bases). The CDR3 sequence is 16 residues long. V was cut by 4 bases and J by 4 bases, with 16 bases left in between. Germline lookup yields CDR1 MGHRA and CDR2 YSYEKL. This CDR3 is CASSPHKTDGNEKLFF. In nucleotides, the CDR3 is TGCGCCAGCAGCCCCCACAAGACAGATGGTAATGAAAAACTGTTTTTT.

This chain uses TRBV15 with TRBJ2-3; 7 positions agree with TRBD1. CDR3 length: 14 amino acids. The V segment lost 1 base and the J segment 5 bases; nucleotides outside the gene matches: 3. CDR1 and CDR2 (germline): LNHNV, YYDKDF (reference sequence). The CDR3 loop reads CATSRGAGGDTQYF. The CDR3 DNA follows: TGTGCCACCAGCAGAGGTGCAGGGGGAGATACGCAGTATTTT.